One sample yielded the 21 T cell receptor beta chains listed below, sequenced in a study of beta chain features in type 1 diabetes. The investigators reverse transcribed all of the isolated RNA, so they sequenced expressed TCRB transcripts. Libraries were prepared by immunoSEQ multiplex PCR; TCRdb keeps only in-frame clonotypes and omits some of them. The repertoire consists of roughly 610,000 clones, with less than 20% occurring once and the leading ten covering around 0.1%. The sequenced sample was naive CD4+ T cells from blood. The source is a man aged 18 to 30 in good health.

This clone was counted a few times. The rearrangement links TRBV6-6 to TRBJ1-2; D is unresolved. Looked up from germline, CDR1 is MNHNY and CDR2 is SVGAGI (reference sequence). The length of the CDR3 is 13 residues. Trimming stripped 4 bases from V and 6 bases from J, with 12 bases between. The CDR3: CASSFKGIDGYTF. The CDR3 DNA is TGTGCCAGCAGTTTCAAAGGCATAGATGGCTACACCTTC.

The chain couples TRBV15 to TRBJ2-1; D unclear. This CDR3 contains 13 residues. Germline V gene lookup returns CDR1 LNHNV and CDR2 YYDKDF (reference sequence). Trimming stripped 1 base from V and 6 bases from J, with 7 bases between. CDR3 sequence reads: CATSRVRLNEQFF. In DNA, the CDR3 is TGTGCCACCAGCAGAGTTCGGCTCAATGAGCAGTTCTTC. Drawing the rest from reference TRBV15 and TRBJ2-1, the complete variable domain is DAMVIQNPRYQVTQFGKPVTLSCSQTLNHNVMYWYQQKSSQAPKLLFHYYDKDFNNEADTPDNFQSRRPNTSFCFLDIRSPGLGDTAMYLCATSRVRLNEQFFGPGTRLTVL.

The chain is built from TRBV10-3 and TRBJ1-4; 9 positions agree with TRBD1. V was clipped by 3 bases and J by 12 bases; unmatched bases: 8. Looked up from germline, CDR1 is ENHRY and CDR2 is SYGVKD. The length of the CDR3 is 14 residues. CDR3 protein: CAISEGQGREQLFF. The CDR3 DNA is TGTGCCATCAGTGAAGGACAGGGGAGGGAGCAACTGTTTTTT.

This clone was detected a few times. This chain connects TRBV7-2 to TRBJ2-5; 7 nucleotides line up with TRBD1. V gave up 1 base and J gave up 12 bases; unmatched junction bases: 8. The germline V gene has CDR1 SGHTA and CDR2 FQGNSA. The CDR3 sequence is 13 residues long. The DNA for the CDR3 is TGTGCCAGCAGCTTAGAGGGGGACAGAGGGAAGTACTTC. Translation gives CASSLEGDRGKYF.

The CDR3 region has the DNA TGTGCCAGCAGTACCAAGGCAGGCCTCACAGATACGCAGTATTTT. Its protein product is CASSTKAGLTDTQYF. The chain joins TRBV28 to TRBJ2-3; D call uncertain. CDR1 is MDHEN, CDR2 SYDVKM, per germline. CDR3 length: 15 amino acids. With 5 bases removed from V and 2 bases from J, the gap between germline ends came to 14 bases.

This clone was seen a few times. The CDR3 DNA reads as TGTGCCAGCAGCTTAGGAGGACTAGCGGGACCGCGCGGCGAGCAGTACTTC. Its protein product is CASSLGGLAGPRGEQYF. V and J are TRBV7-2 and TRBJ2-7, with 12 positions matching TRBD2. The CDR3 spans 17 residues. V shed 1 base, J shed 6 bases, and the junction held 10 bases outside the gene matches. The germline CDR1 and CDR2 sequences are SGHTA and FQGNSA.

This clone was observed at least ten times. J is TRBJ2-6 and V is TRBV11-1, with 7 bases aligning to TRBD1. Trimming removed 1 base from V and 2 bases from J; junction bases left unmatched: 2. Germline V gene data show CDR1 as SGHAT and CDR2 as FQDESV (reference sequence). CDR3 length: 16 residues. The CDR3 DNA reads TGTGCCAGCAGCTTAGTAAGGGGGCCTGGGGCCAACGTCCTGACTTTC. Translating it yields CASSLVRGPGANVLTF.

CDR3 nucleotide sequence: TGTGCCAGCAGTGACAGGGGACCTTACGAGCAGTACTTC. Its protein product is CASSDRGPYEQYF. The chain links TRBV6-1 to TRBJ2-7; tentative D call: TRBD1 (6 bases). Per the germline V gene, CDR1 is MNHNS and CDR2 is SASEGT. The CDR3 is 13 residues long. Trimming took 3 bases from V and 4 from J, leaving 10 bases between them.

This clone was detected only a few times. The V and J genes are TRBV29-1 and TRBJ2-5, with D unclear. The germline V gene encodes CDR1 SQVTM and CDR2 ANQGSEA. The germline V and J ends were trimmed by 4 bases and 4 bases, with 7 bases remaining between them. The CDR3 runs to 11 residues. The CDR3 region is CSVGALETQYF. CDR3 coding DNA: TGCAGCGTTGGTGCCCTAGAGACCCAGTACTTC. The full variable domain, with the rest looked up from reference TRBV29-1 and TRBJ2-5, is SAVISQKPSRDICQRGTSLTIQCQVDSQVTMMFWYRQQPGQSLTLIATANQGSEATYESGFVIDKFPISRPNLTFSTLTVSNMSPEDSSIYLCSVGALETQYFGPGTRLLVL.

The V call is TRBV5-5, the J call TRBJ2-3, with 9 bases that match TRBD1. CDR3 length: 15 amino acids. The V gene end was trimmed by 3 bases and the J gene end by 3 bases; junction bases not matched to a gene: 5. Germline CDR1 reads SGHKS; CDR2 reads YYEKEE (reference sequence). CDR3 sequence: CASSSRDRVTDTQYF. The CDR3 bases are TGTGCCAGCAGCTCCCGGGACAGGGTGACAGATACGCAGTATTTT. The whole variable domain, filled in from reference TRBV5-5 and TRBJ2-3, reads DAGVTQSPTHLIKTRGQQVTLRCSPISGHKSVSWYQQVLGQGPQFIFQYYEKEERGRGNFPDRFSARQFPNYSSELNVNALLLGDSALYLCASSSRDRVTDTQYFGPGTRLTVL.

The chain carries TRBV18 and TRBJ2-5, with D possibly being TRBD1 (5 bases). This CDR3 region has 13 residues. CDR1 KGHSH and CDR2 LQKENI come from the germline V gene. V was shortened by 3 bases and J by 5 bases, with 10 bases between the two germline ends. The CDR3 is CASSPLRVETQYF. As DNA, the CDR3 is TGTGCCAGCTCACCCCTCAGGGTGGAGACCCAGTACTTC.

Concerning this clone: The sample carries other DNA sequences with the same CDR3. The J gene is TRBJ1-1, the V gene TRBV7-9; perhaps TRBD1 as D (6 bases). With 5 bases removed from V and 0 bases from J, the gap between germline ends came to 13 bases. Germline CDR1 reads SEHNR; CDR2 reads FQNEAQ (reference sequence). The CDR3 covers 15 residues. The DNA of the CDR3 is TGTGCCAGCAGCCCACAGGGAACCCTGAACACTGAAGCTTTCTTT. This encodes CASSPQGTLNTEAFF.

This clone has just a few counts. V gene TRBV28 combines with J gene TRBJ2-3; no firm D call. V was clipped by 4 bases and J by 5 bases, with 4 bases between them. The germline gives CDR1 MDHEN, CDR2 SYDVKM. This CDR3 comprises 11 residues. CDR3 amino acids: CASSYRDTQYF. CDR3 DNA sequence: TGTGCCAGCAGTTATCGAGATACGCAGTATTTT.

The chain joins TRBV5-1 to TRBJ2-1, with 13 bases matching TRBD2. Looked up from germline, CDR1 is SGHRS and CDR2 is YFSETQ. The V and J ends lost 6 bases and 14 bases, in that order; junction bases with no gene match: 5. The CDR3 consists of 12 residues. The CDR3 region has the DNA TGCGCCAGCAAACTAGCGGGAGGGCCAAAGTTCTTC. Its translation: CASKLAGGPKFF.

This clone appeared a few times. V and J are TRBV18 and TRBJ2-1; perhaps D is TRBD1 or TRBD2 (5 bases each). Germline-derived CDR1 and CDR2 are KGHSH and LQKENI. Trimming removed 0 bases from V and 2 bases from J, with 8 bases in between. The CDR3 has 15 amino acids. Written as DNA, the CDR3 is TGTGCCAGCTCACCACCGGGGGTCCCCTACAATGAGCAGTTCTTC. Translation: CASSPPGVPYNEQFF.

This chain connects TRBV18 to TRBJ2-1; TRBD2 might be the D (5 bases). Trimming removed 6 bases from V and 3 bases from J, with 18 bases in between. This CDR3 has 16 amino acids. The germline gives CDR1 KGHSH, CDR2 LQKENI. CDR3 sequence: CASSPPGSPGYNEQFF. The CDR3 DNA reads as TGTGCCAGCTCCCCGCCGGGATCACCCGGCTACAATGAGCAGTTCTTC.

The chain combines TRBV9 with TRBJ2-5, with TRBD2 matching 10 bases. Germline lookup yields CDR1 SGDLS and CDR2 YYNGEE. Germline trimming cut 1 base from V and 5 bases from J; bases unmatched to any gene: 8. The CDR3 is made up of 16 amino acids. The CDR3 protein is CASSVRGAGGPETQYF. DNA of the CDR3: TGTGCCAGCAGCGTAAGGGGAGCGGGGGGGCCGGAGACCCAGTACTTC.

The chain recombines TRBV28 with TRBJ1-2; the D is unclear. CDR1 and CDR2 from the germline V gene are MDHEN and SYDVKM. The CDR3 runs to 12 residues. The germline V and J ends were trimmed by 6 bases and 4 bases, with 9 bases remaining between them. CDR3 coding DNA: TGTGCCAGCAGAATGGCCTCCTATGGCTACACCTTC. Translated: CASRMASYGYTF.

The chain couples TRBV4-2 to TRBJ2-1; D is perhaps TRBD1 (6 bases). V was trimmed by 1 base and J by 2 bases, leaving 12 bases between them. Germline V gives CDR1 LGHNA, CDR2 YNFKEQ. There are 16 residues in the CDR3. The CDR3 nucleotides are TGTGCCAGCAGCCAAGGCGGTGGGGGCGCCTACAATGAGCAGTTCTTC. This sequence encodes CASSQGGGGAYNEQFF.

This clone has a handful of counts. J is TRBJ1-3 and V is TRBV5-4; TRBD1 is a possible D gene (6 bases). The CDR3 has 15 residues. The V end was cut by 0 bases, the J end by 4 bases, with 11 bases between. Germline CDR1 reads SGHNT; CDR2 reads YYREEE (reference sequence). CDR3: CASSLVGGPGNTIYF. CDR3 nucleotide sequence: TGTGCCAGCAGCTTGGTGGGGGGGCCGGGAAACACCATATATTTT.

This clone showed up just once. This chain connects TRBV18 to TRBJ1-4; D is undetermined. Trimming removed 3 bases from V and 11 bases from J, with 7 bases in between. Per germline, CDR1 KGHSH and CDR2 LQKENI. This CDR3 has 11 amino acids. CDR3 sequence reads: CASSPGGKLFF. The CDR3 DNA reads TGTGCCAGCTCACCGGGCGGGAAACTGTTTTTT.